These 28 T cell receptor beta chains were all obtained from the same sample, sequenced in a study of cytomegalovirus exposure and HLA in healthy donors. 60 Vbeta and 13 Jbeta primers were used in PCR. The assay was immunoSEQ multiplex PCR, and TCRdb's table has in-frame clones only and misses some. Of about 110,000 clones listed, more than 60% are singletons. The sample consisted of PBMCs. The receptors were gathered from a man between 60 and 75 years old in good health and CMV-seronegative.

V gene TRBV4-3 combines with J gene TRBJ2-2; TRBD2 is a possible D gene (6 bases). The CDR3 has 16 residues. V lost 0 bases, J lost 3 bases, and 11 bases lay in between. The germline V gene encodes CDR1 LGHNA and CDR2 YSLEER. The CDR3 sequence: CASSQDTGGDTGELFF. DNA for the CDR3: TGCGCCAGCAGCCAAGATACAGGAGGGGACACCGGGGAGCTGTTTTTT.

In its sample, this clone was seen a few times. The junction shows a germline mismatch at one end, possibly a read error. V and J are TRBV30 and TRBJ1-4, with 7 bases identical to TRBD1. The CDR3 has 13 amino acids. CDR1 is GTSNPN and CDR2 is SVGIG in the germline V gene (reference sequence). Written as DNA, the CDR3 is TGTGCCTGGAGTCGCGACAGGGATGAAAAACTGCTTTTT. Translation: CAWSRDRDEKLLF. Together with reference TRBV30 and TRBJ1-4, the CDR3 gives the full variable domain: SQTIHQWPATLVQPVGSPLSLECTVEGTSNPNLYWYRQAAGRGLQLLFYSVGIGQISSEVPQNLSASRPQDRQFILSSKKLLLSDSGFYLCAWSRDRDEKLLFGSGTQLSVL.

The chain combines TRBV5-1 with TRBJ2-5; D is undetermined. This CDR3 is built from 16 residues. V lost 0 bases and J lost 4, with 16 bases in between. Germline V gives CDR1 SGHRS, CDR2 YFSETQ. This CDR3 is CASSLEVGRSAETQYF. CDR3 DNA: TGCGCCAGCAGCTTGGAGGTAGGCAGGTCGGCAGAGACCCAGTACTTC.

The rearrangement joins TRBV7-9 to TRBJ1-1, with TRBD1 as a possible D gene (5 bases). V dropped 3 bases and J dropped 4 bases, with 9 bases sitting between them. The CDR3 spans 13 residues. The germline CDR1 and CDR2 sequences are SEHNR and FQNEAQ (reference sequence). The CDR3 protein is CASSLEGPTEAFF. CDR3 bases: TGTGCCAGCAGCTTGGAGGGGCCCACTGAAGCTTTCTTT. The whole variable domain, filled in from reference TRBV7-9 and TRBJ1-1, reads DTGVSQNPRHKITKRGQNVTFRCDPISEHNRLYWYRQTLGQGPEFLTYFQNEAQLEKSRLLSDRFSAERPKGSFSTLEIQRTEQGDSAMYLCASSLEGPTEAFFGQGTRLTVV.

The genes are TRBV30 and TRBJ2-5, with D possibly matching TRBD2 (5 bases). The tail of the sequence fits TRBJ2-7 better, so the J call may be wrong. The length of the CDR3 is 14 residues. Germline V gene sequence: CDR1 GTSNPN, CDR2 SVGIG (reference sequence). The chain's CDR3 is CAWSSGGLNYEQYF. CDR3 coding DNA: TGTGCCTGGAGTTCCGGCGGGTTAAACTACGAGCAGTACTTC.

The chain employs TRBV28 and TRBJ2-7, with 12 positions matching TRBD2. The CDR3 contains 15 residues. Germline lookup yields CDR1 MDHEN and CDR2 SYDVKM. Trimming at V came to 3 bases and at J to 0 bases, leaving 0 bases not matched to a gene. The CDR3 spells CASSLTSGGSYEQYV. The CDR3, as DNA: TGTGCCAGCAGTTTGACTAGCGGGGGCTCCTACGAGCAGTACGTC.

V usage is TRBV6-6 and J usage is TRBJ2-5; unclear D gene. The V and J ends lost 6 bases and 5 bases respectively, with 10 bases between them. Germline-derived CDR1 and CDR2 are MNHNY and SVGAGI (reference sequence). CDR3 length: 12 residues. The CDR3 DNA sequence: TGTGCCAGCAGCCCTTCCTATGAGACCCAGTACTTC. Residues: CASSPSYETQYF.

The CDR3 bases are TGCGCCAGCAGCTTTAGTAGGGGGAGAAACAATGAGCAGTTCTTC. This encodes CASSFSRGRNNEQFF. The chain combines TRBV5-1 with TRBJ2-1; possible D gene TRBD1, 6 bases. The CDR3 spans 15 residues. From germline, CDR1 is SGHRS and CDR2 YFSETQ. The germline V and J ends were trimmed by 2 bases and 5 bases, with 14 bases remaining between them. Full variable domain (outside the CDR3, taken from reference TRBV5-1 and TRBJ2-1): KAGVTQTPRYLIKTRGQQVTLSCSPISGHRSVSWYQQTPGQGLQFLFEYFSETQRNKGNFPGRFSGRQFSNSRSEMNVSTLELGDSALYLCASSFSRGRNNEQFFGPGTRLTVL.

The J gene is TRBJ2-3, the V gene TRBV6-1, with 10 bases that match TRBD2. CDR1 is MNHNS, CDR2 SASEGT, per germline. J gave up 3 bases and V 5 bases, and 5 bases lay outside the gene matches. This CDR3 comprises 15 residues. Here the CDR3 reads CASSLAGERTDTQYF. The CDR3 DNA is TGTGCCAGCAGTCTAGCGGGGGAGAGGACAGATACGCAGTATTTT.

The rearrangement uses TRBV7-2 and TRBJ1-1; D unresolved. Looked up from germline, CDR1 is SGHTA and CDR2 is FQGNSA. The V end was cut by 1 base, the J end by 0 bases, with 6 bases between. The CDR3 is 14 amino acids. The CDR3 protein is CASSLVGLNTEAFF. The CDR3 nucleotides are TGTGCCAGCAGCTTAGTCGGTCTGAACACTGAAGCTTTCTTT.

The rearrangement uses TRBV10-1 and TRBJ1-1; tentatively, D is TRBD1 (6 bases). The CDR3 contains 14 residues. Germline V lookup: CDR1 WNHNN, CDR2 SYGVQD (reference sequence). Trimming left V 8 bases short and J 1 base short, with 14 bases between. CDR3 loop: CASPRGGRNTEAFF. CDR3 in DNA: TGCGCCAGCCCCCGAGGGGGTAGGAACACTGAAGCTTTCTTT.

The sample holds a few counts of this clone. The V gene is TRBV29-1, the J gene TRBJ2-4; 7 bases align to TRBD2. Germline V gives CDR1 SQVTM, CDR2 ANQGSEA. V lost 3 bases to trimming and J lost 2 bases; unmatched junction nucleotides: 4. The CDR3 loop spans 14 amino acids. The CDR3 is CSVDKGGSKNIQYF. The CDR3, as DNA: TGCAGCGTTGATAAGGGAGGGTCCAAAAACATTCAGTACTTC. The full variable domain, its missing parts supplied by reference TRBV29-1 and TRBJ2-4, is SAVISQKPSRDICQRGTSLTIQCQVDSQVTMMFWYRQQPGQSLTLIATANQGSEATYESGFVIDKFPISRPNLTFSTLTVSNMSPEDSSIYLCSVDKGGSKNIQYFGAGTRLSVL.

The V and J genes are TRBV7-3 and TRBJ1-2, with D perhaps TRBD1 (6 bases). Per the germline V gene, CDR1 is SGHTA and CDR2 is FQGTGA. V lost 8 bases, J lost 13 bases, and 20 bases lay in between. There are 12 residues in the CDR3. CDR3 residues: CASEDRTEEFTF. The CDR3 bases are TGTGCCAGCGAAGACAGGACAGAGGAGTTCACCTTC.

V usage is TRBV7-2 and J usage is TRBJ1-4; D is perhaps TRBD1 (5 bases). Trimming pared 4 bases from V and 3 bases from J, leaving 12 bases between. Germline lookup yields CDR1 SGHTA and CDR2 FQGNSA. The CDR3 runs 15 residues. This chain's CDR3 is CASSSQGYSNEKLFF. Here the CDR3 DNA reads TGTGCCAGCAGCTCGCAGGGATATTCTAATGAAAAACTGTTTTTT. The complete variable domain, with remaining parts taken from reference TRBV7-2 and TRBJ1-4, reads GAGVSQSPSNKVTEKGKDVELRCDPISGHTALYWYRQSLGQGLEFLIYFQGNSAPDKSGLPSDRFSAERTGGSVSTLTIQRTQQEDSAVYLCASSSQGYSNEKLFFGSGTQLSVL.

V gene TRBV28 combines with J gene TRBJ1-2, with TRBD1 matching over 12 bases. Germline trimming cut 2 bases from V and 6 bases from J; bases unmatched to any gene: 10. Germline lookup yields CDR1 MDHEN and CDR2 SYDVKM. This CDR3 spans 17 amino acids. CDR3 sequence reads: CASSLAGTGGVGNGYTF. CDR3 DNA: TGTGCCAGCAGTTTAGCAGGGACAGGGGGCGTGGGAAATGGCTACACCTTC.

The chain employs TRBV12-5 and TRBJ2-2; D may be TRBD1 (6 bases). Trimming removed 1 base at V and 2 bases at J, with 20 bases between. Germline-derived CDR1 and CDR2 are LGHNT and FRNRAP. The length of the CDR3 is 19 residues. In nucleotides, the CDR3 is TGTGCTAGTGGTTTGGCTGCCAAGGGGGACACGGTAAACACCGGGGAGCTGTTTTTT. Encoded protein: CASGLAAKGDTVNTGELFF.

The chain is built from TRBV7-6 and TRBJ2-1, with D possibly being TRBD1 (5 bases). The V gene lost 2 bases and the J gene lost 2 bases, with 19 bases spanning the gap. The CDR3 is made up of 18 amino acids. CDR1 and CDR2 from the germline V gene are SGHVS and FNYEAQ. The CDR3 reads CASSLTIQVRMPYNEQFF. The CDR3 nucleotides are TGTGCCAGCAGCTTAACGATACAGGTTCGGATGCCCTACAATGAGCAGTTCTTC. The variable domain in full, with the rest retrieved from reference TRBV7-6 and TRBJ2-1, is GAGVSQSPRYKVTKRGQDVALRCDPISGHVSLYWYRQALGQGPEFLTYFNYEAQQDKSGLPNDRFSAERPEGSISTLTIQRTEQRDSAMYRCASSLTIQVRMPYNEQFFGPGTRLTVL.

This chain links TRBV5-4 with TRBJ1-2; 12 nucleotides agree with TRBD1. The germline CDR1 and CDR2 sequences are SGHNT and YYREEE (reference sequence). With 4 bases clipped from V and 5 bases from J, the junction kept 6 bases outside the gene matches. CDR3 length: 15 amino acids. The CDR3 here is CASSSRDRGHYGYTF. The CDR3 nucleotides read TGTGCCAGCAGCAGCCGGGACAGGGGGCATTATGGCTACACCTTC.

The rearrangement joins TRBV15 to TRBJ2-7, with D possibly being TRBD2 (6 bases). This CDR3 contains 14 residues. V was pared by 0 bases and J by 6 bases, with 12 bases between. The germline V gene has CDR1 LNHNV and CDR2 YYDKDF (reference sequence). CDR3 in DNA: TGTGCCACCAGCAGAGATCCGCGGGGATCCGAGCAGTACGTC. As protein: CATSRDPRGSEQYV.

The rearrangement links TRBV5-4 to TRBJ1-1; perhaps TRBD1 as D (5 bases). The CDR3 is 18 residues long. The V end lost 3 bases, the J end lost 1 base, and 22 bases lay between the germline ends. Looked up from germline, CDR1 is SGHNT and CDR2 is YYREEE (reference sequence). Here the CDR3 DNA reads TGTGCCAGCAGCTCATTTGGCCCCGTCGGGGGAACGAACACTGAAGCTTTCTTT. Its translation is CASSSFGPVGGTNTEAFF.

The rearrangement links TRBV5-1 to TRBJ1-6; 7 nucleotides match TRBD1. Germline-derived CDR1 and CDR2 are SGHRS and YFSETQ. After removal of 1 base from V and 10 bases from J, the junction contained 5 bases not matched to a gene. The CDR3 has 14 amino acids. CDR3 amino acids: CASSLTGVESPLHF. DNA of the CDR3: TGCGCCAGCAGCTTGACAGGGGTCGAATCACCCCTCCACTTT.

The gene calls are TRBV20-1 and TRBJ2-1; D call uncertain. Germline V gene sequence: CDR1 DFQATT, CDR2 SNEGSKA (reference sequence). Trimming took off 0 bases at V and 8 bases at J, with 5 bases between the two ends. This CDR3 spans 11 amino acids. Here the CDR3 reads CSARDFDEQFF. CDR3 nucleotides: TGCAGTGCTAGAGATTTCGATGAGCAGTTCTTC.

The gene calls are TRBV27 and TRBJ2-1; 15 nucleotides match TRBD2. Germline V gene sequence: CDR1 MNHEY, CDR2 SMNVEV (reference sequence). This CDR3 has 21 amino acids. J gave up 7 bases and V 3 bases, and 19 bases lay outside the gene matches. The CDR3 DNA reads TGTGCCAGCAGTTTCCCGTCCCGGACTAGCGGGGGGGCCGGTGTGACGAATGAGCAGTTCTTC. This translates into CASSFPSRTSGGAGVTNEQFF.

The genes are TRBV5-4 and TRBJ1-2; 7 positions agree with TRBD1. Looked up from germline, CDR1 is SGHNT and CDR2 is YYREEE (reference sequence). Trimming at V came to 2 bases and at J to 8 bases, leaving 3 bases not matched to a gene. The CDR3 totals 12 residues. The CDR3 DNA reads TGTGCCAGCAGCTTCGACAGGGTCGGCTACACCTTC. It translates to CASSFDRVGYTF. The variable domain in full, with the rest retrieved from reference TRBV5-4 and TRBJ1-2, is ETGVTQSPTHLIKTRGQQVTLRCSSQSGHNTVSWYQQALGQGPQFIFQYYREEENGRGNFPPRFSGLQFPNYSSELNVNALELDDSALYLCASSFDRVGYTFGSGTRLTVV.

V usage is TRBV9 and J usage is TRBJ1-6, with 7 bases that match TRBD1. V lost 4 bases, J lost 7 bases, and 5 bases stayed unmatched. Per the germline V gene, CDR1 is SGDLS and CDR2 is YYNGEE. The CDR3 contains 14 residues. The CDR3 loop reads CASSPGQRNSPLHF. CDR3 coding DNA: TGTGCCAGCAGCCCGGGACAGCGGAATTCACCCCTCCACTTT.

This clone was recorded a few times. This chain links TRBV28 with TRBJ1-1; 7 bases fit TRBD1. V was clipped by 3 bases and J by 6 bases; unmatched bases: 4. There are 13 residues in the CDR3. Germline V gives CDR1 MDHEN, CDR2 SYDVKM. The CDR3 DNA follows: TGTGCCAGCAGTTTGACAGGGCACCCTGAAGCTTTCTTT. The encoded protein is CASSLTGHPEAFF.

A single count supports this clone. The chain employs TRBV2 and TRBJ2-3; 8 bases fit TRBD2. V gave up 8 bases and J gave up 4 bases; unmatched junction bases: 8. The CDR3 has 14 amino acids. The germline CDR1 and CDR2 sequences are SNHLY and FYNNEI. CDR3 sequence reads: CASRRSGGADTQYF. The CDR3 DNA is TGTGCCAGCCGAAGGAGCGGGGGCGCAGATACGCAGTATTTT.

The chain couples TRBV5-4 to TRBJ2-5; 7 positions match TRBD1. The J call is uncertain, as TRBJ2-7 better fits the DNA end. CDR1 is SGHNT, CDR2 YYREEE, per germline (reference sequence). This CDR3 comprises 15 residues. The CDR3 coding sequence is TGTGCCAGCAGCTTGGCGACAGGGAGCTCCTACGAGCAGTACTTC. Translated: CASSLATGSSYEQYF.